A selection of T cell receptor beta chains follows, all from one sample in a study of Ad26.COV2.S vaccination and SARS-CoV-2 variants. Profiling relied on immunoSEQ multiplex PCR, and the TCRdb table lists in-frame clones only, not all of them. The data contain about 500,000 clones, about nine tenths of them singletons. Here the sequenced sample was peripheral blood, taken in a trial of Ad26.COV2.S vaccine versus placebo. Every receptor here comes from a person between 18 and 65 years old who received the Ad26.COV2.S COVID-19 vaccine or a placebo. The CDR3 runs from the conserved cysteine through the conserved F or W. The D gene is left open where the match is weak. The listing skips clone size in some rows; elsewhere it reads once, few, many or a size class.

J	D	size	V	CDR3	DNA
TRBJ2-5	.	.	TRBV9	CASSVSPLMDQETQYF	TGTGCCAGCAGCGTGTCGCCCTTGATGGACCAAGAGACCCAGTACTTC
TRBJ1-1	.	.	TRBV7-2	CASSLRGATEAFF	TGTGCCAGCAGCTTACGGGGGGCCACTGAAGCTTTCTTT
TRBJ2-7	.	.	TRBV13	CASRSASVGRVHSYEQYF	TGTGCCAGCAGGTCGGCTTCGGTGGGGCGGGTACACTCCTACGAGCAGTACTTC
TRBJ2-7	.	.	TRBV15	CATSRDPPDEQYF	TGTGCCACCAGCAGAGATCCCCCCGACGAGCAGTACTTC
TRBJ2-1	TRBD2	.	TRBV27	CASSLSAGGTHEQFF	TGTGCCAGCAGCCTTTCTGCGGGAGGTACGCATGAGCAGTTCTTC
TRBJ2-2	TRBD1	.	TRBV4-2	CASSQAGTGATGELFF	TGTGCCAGCAGCCAAGCCGGGACAGGGGCCACCGGGGAGCTGTTTTTT
TRBJ1-4	.	.	TRBV14	CASSQVRMAAYEKLFF	TGTGCCAGCAGCCAAGTTCGAATGGCGGCCTATGAAAAACTGTTTTTT
TRBJ2-3	.	.	TRBV2	CASSRGAGTDTQYF	TGTGCCAGCAGTAGGGGGGCCGGCACAGATACGCAGTATTTT
TRBJ2-5	TRBD1	.	TRBV2	CASSTDRGRETQYF	TGTGCCAGCAGTACCGACAGGGGGCGAGAGACCCAGTACTTC
TRBJ2-3	TRBD2	.	TRBV6-2/TRBV6-3	CASSYFGGGTDTQYF	TGTGCCAGCAGTTACTTCGGGGGGGGGACAGATACGCAGTATTTT
TRBJ2-3	.	.	TRBV7-9	CASSLRGRRLSTDTQYF	TGTGCCAGCAGCTTAAGGGGGAGGCGCCTAAGCACAGATACGCAGTATTTT
TRBJ2-7	.	.	TRBV2	CASRADRWEVGEQYF	TGTGCCAGCAGAGCGGACAGGTGGGAGGTGGGCGAGCAGTACTTC
TRBJ2-1	TRBD2	once	TRBV5-4	CASSYGSGSFYEQFF	TGTGCCAGCAGCTACGGTAGCGGGAGTTTCTATGAGCAGTTCTTC
TRBJ2-7	TRBD2	.	TRBV3-1/TRBV3-2	CASSQRSIAGGRSGEQYF	TGTGCCAGCAGCCAGAGATCTATAGCGGGAGGGCGGTCTGGCGAGCAGTACTTC
TRBJ1-1	.	.	TRBV18	CASSPPARDSEAFF	TGTGCCAGCTCACCACCCGCTCGCGACTCGGAAGCTTTCTTT
TRBJ1-6	TRBD1	.	TRBV30	CAWSVAGGVPLHF	TGTGCCTGGAGTGTCGCAGGGGGCGTCCCCCTCCACTTT
TRBJ1-2	.	once	TRBV10-3	CATNSGVRFGGYTF	TGTGCCACCAATTCGGGGGTCCGGTTCGGAGGCTACACCTTC
TRBJ2-7	.	.	TRBV3-1/TRBV3-2	CASSQGARFEQYF	TGTGCCAGCAGCCAAGGGGCCCGGTTCGAGCAGTACTTC
TRBJ1-2	.	once	TRBV29-1	CSVVGRGGYGYTF	TGCAGCGTTGTTGGACGAGGGGGTTATGGCTACACCTTC
TRBJ1-5	.	.	TRBV21-1	CASSKLVSGPQPQHF	TGTGCCAGCAGCAAATTGGTTTCAGGGCCTCAGCCCCAGCATTTT
TRBJ1-1	.	.	TRBV14	CASSRRAKDTEAFF	TGTGCCAGCAGCAGACGTGCTAAGGACACTGAAGCTTTCTTT
TRBJ2-7	.	.	TRBV5-8	CASSLFGGSTNEQYF	TGTGCCAGCAGCTTGTTTGGTGGGAGTACGAACGAGCAGTACTTC
TRBJ1-4	TRBD1	once	TRBV27	CASSLADREKLFF	TGTGCCAGCAGTTTAGCGGACAGGGAAAAACTGTTTTTT
TRBJ2-2	.	.	TRBV11-3	CASSPDGGLNGELFF	TGTGCCAGCAGCCCAGACGGGGGTTTGAACGGGGAGCTGTTTTTT
TRBJ1-6	.	.	TRBV15	CATSRTVSYNSPLHF	TGTGCTACAAGCAGGACAGTCTCCTATAATTCACCCCTCCACTTT
TRBJ2-7	TRBD1	.	TRBV2	CASQTGNAFYEQYF	TGTGCCAGTCAGACAGGGAACGCCTTCTACGAGCAGTACTTC
TRBJ2-5	.	once	TRBV7-2	CASSRPRETQYF	TGTGCCAGCAGCCGACCGCGGGAGACCCAGTACTTC
TRBJ2-1	TRBD1	.	TRBV30	CAWSRGAGTGVNEQFF	TGTGCCTGGAGTAGGGGGGCCGGGACAGGGGTCAATGAGCAGTTCTTC
TRBJ1-2	.	.	TRBV18	CASSPSGTNNYGYTF	TGTGCCAGCTCACCTTCTGGGACCAATAACTATGGCTACACCTTC
TRBJ2-7	.	.	TRBV6-1	CASSVGPLTGSYEQYF	TGTGCCAGCAGTGTGGGACCCCTAACAGGTTCCTACGAGCAGTACTTC
TRBJ2-3	TRBD1	few	TRBV6-5	CASRYRGPSTDTQYF	TGTGCCAGCAGATACAGGGGCCCTAGCACAGATACGCAGTATTTT
TRBJ2-1	TRBD2	.	TRBV27	CASSLTSSGHNEQFF	TGTGCCAGCAGTTTAACCTCTAGCGGGCACAATGAGCAGTTCTTC
TRBJ2-3	.	.	TRBV21-1	CASSKFGGGFTDTQYF	TGTGCCAGCAGCAAATTCGGCGGGGGCTTCACAGATACGCAGTATTTT
TRBJ1-5	.	.	TRBV7-2	CASSLAPEALYSNQPQHF	TGTGCCAGCAGCTTAGCGCCTGAAGCGTTGTATAGCAATCAGCCCCAGCATTTT
TRBJ2-4	TRBD2	.	TRBV6-1	CASSEMQLAGGKLAKNIQYF	TGTGCCAGCAGTGAAATGCAACTAGCGGGGGGTAAACTAGCCAAAAACATTCAGTACTTC
TRBJ2-1	TRBD2	.	TRBV19	CASSLAGGPSNEQFF	TGTGCCAGTAGCCTAGCGGGAGGGCCTAGCAATGAGCAGTTCTTC
TRBJ1-4	TRBD1	.	TRBV18	CASSRGQLNEKLFF	TGTGCCAGCTCACGGGGACAGCTTAATGAAAAACTGTTTTTT
TRBJ2-7	TRBD2	.	TRBV27	CASSTTSGSSYEQYF	TGTGCCAGCAGTACGACTAGCGGGAGCTCCTACGAGCAGTACTTC
TRBJ2-5	.	once	TRBV5-8	CASRYGTYQETQYF	TGTGCCAGTCGCTACGGGACATACCAAGAGACCCAGTACTTC
TRBJ2-5	.	.	TRBV19	CASSMGRVQETQYF	TGTGCCAGTAGTATGGGAAGGGTCCAAGAGACCCAGTACTTC
TRBJ2-1	.	.	TRBV7-3	CASSSQGTGNYNEQFF	TGTGCCAGCAGCTCCCAAGGGACTGGCAATTACAATGAGCAGTTCTTC
TRBJ1-4	.	.	TRBV19	CASSILSGVSTNEKLFF	TGTGCCAGTAGTATCCTGTCAGGGGTCTCAACTAATGAAAAACTGTTTTTT
TRBJ2-1	.	.	TRBV6-7	CASRAATTRNEQFF	TGTGCCAGCAGAGCCGCTACGACTCGCAATGAGCAGTTCTTC
TRBJ1-2	.	.	TRBV6-5	CASKPPGGYTF	TGTGCCAGCAAACCTCCGGGGGGCTACACCTTC
TRBJ1-2	.	.	TRBV3-1/TRBV3-2	CASSQLSGGGGYTF	TGTGCCAGCAGCCAACTCAGCGGAGGGGGGGGCTACACCTTC
TRBJ2-7	.	.	TRBV6-5	CASSYSGNRVSYEQYF	TGTGCCAGCAGTTACTCGGGGAATAGGGTTTCCTACGAGCAGTACTTC
TRBJ1-2	TRBD1	.	TRBV2	CASSRDSYGYTF	TGTGCCAGCAGCCGGGACAGCTATGGCTACACCTTC
TRBJ2-3	.	.	TRBV2	CASSLTSSTDTQYF	TGTGCCAGCAGCCTGACTTCTAGCACAGATACGCAGTATTTT
TRBJ1-1	TRBD1	.	TRBV28	CASRGQGVSAFF	TGTGCCAGCAGAGGACAGGGGGTGAGCGCTTTCTTT
TRBJ2-7	.	.	TRBV18	CASSAGESYEQYF	TGTGCCAGCTCGGCAGGTGAATCCTACGAGCAGTACTTC
TRBJ1-4	TRBD1	.	TRBV4-3	CASSRRQGVNEKLFF	TGCGCCAGCAGCCGCCGACAGGGAGTTAATGAAAAACTGTTTTTT
TRBJ2-1	.	.	TRBV28	CASIGQSSYNEQFF	TGTGCCAGCATAGGACAGTCCTCCTACAATGAGCAGTTCTTC
TRBJ2-5	.	.	TRBV5-1	CASSLFGVEVETQYF	TGCGCCAGCAGCTTGTTTGGTGTGGAGGTGGAGACCCAGTACTTC
TRBJ2-1	.	.	TRBV27	CASSLSPLTYNEQFF	TGTGCCAGCAGTTTATCACCCTTAACCTACAATGAGCAGTTCTTC
TRBJ1-5	TRBD1	few	TRBV7-6	CASSATGVNQPQHF	TGTGCCAGCAGTGCAACAGGGGTCAATCAGCCCCAGCATTTT
TRBJ2-7	.	.	TRBV6-5	CASSYDRWRSYEQYF	TGTGCCAGCAGTTACGACCGATGGCGGTCCTACGAGCAGTACTTC
TRBJ2-5	.	.	TRBV12-3/TRBV12-4	CAIRQLAQETQYF	TGTGCGATAAGACAGTTGGCCCAAGAGACCCAGTACTTC
TRBJ2-5	TRBD2	.	TRBV9	CASSPPGGVQETQYF	TGTGCCAGCAGCCCCCCGGGGGGGGTCCAAGAGACCCAGTACTTC
TRBJ1-4	.	.	TRBV28	CASSVPATNEKLFF	TGTGCCAGCAGTGTCCCCGCAACTAATGAAAAACTGTTTTTT